The T cell receptor (beta chain) under discussion was sequenced for a study of blood T cells in healthy people across ages. This clonotype was seen a handful of times. A second about 7 to 11 cycle PCR used barcoded and J-beta primers. Researchers report that a template-switch adaptor with 12 random nucleotides tagged each cDNA molecule. A single record per CDR3 protein comes from TCRdb applying MiXCR to the 5' RACE reads. The table has about 1.8 million distinct CDR3 sequences, around half seen once; the top ten hold approximately 2.1%. Germline assignment: CDR1 PRHDT and CDR2 FYEKMQ (reference sequence). CDR3 size: 13 residues. V shed 5 bases and J 8 bases; nucleotides not matched to a gene: 4.

The chain combines TRBV13 with TRBJ2-1; 9 nucleotides agree with TRBD2. Material for sequencing was blood. This TCR derives from a woman aged 40 to 49 in good health. The CDR3 sequence: CASSAGGLYEQFF. The CDR3 nucleotides read TGTGCCAGCAGCGCGGGGGGGCTCTATGAGCAGTTCTTC.